These 9 T cell receptor beta chains were sequenced from one sample in a study of cytomegalovirus exposure and HLA in healthy donors. Both 60 Vbeta primers and 13 Jbeta primers went into the PCR. The table came from immunoSEQ multiplex PCR; TCRdb's copy has only in-frame clones and leaves some out. The repertoire holds approximately 200,000 clones, with 65% to 90% as singletons. The sample comprised PBMCs. All receptors derive from a girl aged 10 to 17 in good health and CMV-seronegative.

This clone occurred once. This rearrangement joins TRBV7-2 to TRBJ1-5; TRBD1 aligns across 8 bases. CDR3 length equals 15 residues. The germline gives CDR1 SGHTA, CDR2 FQGNSA. The junction had 8 bases not matched to a gene; V was cut back by 4 bases and J by 6 bases. For the CDR3, the DNA is TGTGCCAGCAGCTACGGACAGGGAGGTACTCAGCCCCAGCATTTT. This gives the protein CASSYGQGGTQPQHF.

This clone has only one observation. V usage is TRBV6-5 and J usage is TRBJ1-4; no definite D call. The ends were cut back, 5 bases at V and 4 bases at J, with 11 bases in the middle. Germline V lookup: CDR1 MNHEY, CDR2 SVGAGI. The CDR3 has 14 residues. As DNA, the CDR3 is TGTGCCAGCAGTGGTTTGGCTGGTAATGAAAAACTGTTTTTT. It is translated as CASSGLAGNEKLFF.

The CDR3 loop is CASSSSPGGTYEQYF. The DNA of the CDR3 is TGTGCCAGCAGTTCCTCGCCCGGGGGGACCTACGAGCAGTACTTC. The chain couples TRBV28 to TRBJ2-7; TRBD2 matches at 7 bases. Per the germline V gene, CDR1 is MDHEN and CDR2 is SYDVKM. With V trimmed by 4 bases and J by 2 bases, 8 bases remained unmatched. The CDR3 runs to 15 residues. The full variable domain, in which reference TRBV28 and TRBJ2-7 provide the parts outside the CDR3, is DVKVTQSSRYLVKRTGEKVFLECVQDMDHENMFWYRQDPGLGLRLIYFSYDVKMKEKGDIPEGYSVSREKKERFSLILESASTNQTSMYLCASSSSPGGTYEQYFGPGTRLTVT.

The V gene is TRBV4-1, the J gene TRBJ2-7, with 15 nucleotides matching TRBD2. The CDR3 totals 20 residues. Germline V lookup: CDR1 MGHRA, CDR2 YSYEKL. The J segment lost 3 bases and the V segment lost 4 bases, leaving 16 bases of the junction unmatched. The CDR3 nucleotides are TGCGCCAGCAGCCTAACTATGGGACTAGCGGGAGGCCATTCTTTCTACGAGCAGTACTTC. The encoded protein is CASSLTMGLAGGHSFYEQYF.

The chain couples TRBV27 to TRBJ2-7, with a tentative D call TRBD2 (6 bases). The CDR3 sequence is 13 residues long. Germline V gives CDR1 MNHEY, CDR2 SMNVEV (reference sequence). Trimming removed 3 bases at V and 2 bases at J, with 8 bases between. The DNA for the CDR3 is TGTGCCAGCAGTTTGGAGGGAACCTACGAGCAGTACTTC. Its translation: CASSLEGTYEQYF.

The chain combines TRBV19 with TRBJ1-5, with D possibly being TRBD1 (6 bases). CDR3 length equals 15 residues. In germline, CDR1 is LNHDA, CDR2 SQIVND (reference sequence). V lost 6 bases to trimming and J lost 4 bases, with 16 bases between them. CDR3 DNA: TGTGCCAGTAGGACTCCAGGGGTGTGGAATCAGCCCCAGCATTTT. Translated, it gives CASRTPGVWNQPQHF. Complete variable domain (other parts from reference TRBV19 and TRBJ1-5): DGGITQSPKYLFRKEGQNVTLSCEQNLNHDAMYWYRQDPGQGLRLIYYSQIVNDFQKGDIAEGYSVSREKKESFPLTVTSAQKNPTAFYLCASRTPGVWNQPQHFGDGTRLSIL.

This chain uses TRBV9 with TRBJ2-1; the match to TRBD2 covers 7 bases. The CDR3 has 16 residues. Germline V gene data show CDR1 as SGDLS and CDR2 as YYNGEE. Trimming at V came to 0 bases and at J to 3 bases, leaving 6 bases not matched to a gene. The CDR3 protein is CASSVESGGSYNEQFF. The CDR3, as DNA: TGTGCCAGCAGCGTAGAGTCGGGAGGAAGCTACAATGAGCAGTTCTTC.

The chain uses TRBV4-2 and TRBJ1-2; D perhaps matches TRBD1 (5 bases). CDR3 size: 16 residues. Germline CDR1 LGHNA, CDR2 YNFKEQ. Trimming left V 8 bases short and J 4 bases short, with 23 bases between. The CDR3 sequence: CASERGSGDGSYGYTF. The CDR3 region has the DNA TGTGCCAGCGAGCGGGGGAGCGGGGATGGTTCCTATGGCTACACCTTC.

This clone occurred a few times. The genes are TRBV7-3 and TRBJ1-1, with D possibly being TRBD1 (5 bases). Trimming left V 2 bases short and J 5 bases short, with 9 bases between. CDR3 length: 13 amino acids. Per the germline V gene, CDR1 is SGHTA and CDR2 is FQGTGA. CDR3 bases: TGTGCCAGCAGCTTACGGGGGAAAACTGAAGCTTTCTTT. This translates into CASSLRGKTEAFF. Variable domain in full (rest from reference TRBV7-3 and TRBJ1-1): GAGVSQTPSNKVTEKGKYVELRCDPISGHTALYWYRQSLGQGPEFLIYFQGTGAADDSGLPNDRFFAVRPEGSVSTLKIQRTERGDSAVYLCASSLRGKTEAFFGQGTRLTVV.